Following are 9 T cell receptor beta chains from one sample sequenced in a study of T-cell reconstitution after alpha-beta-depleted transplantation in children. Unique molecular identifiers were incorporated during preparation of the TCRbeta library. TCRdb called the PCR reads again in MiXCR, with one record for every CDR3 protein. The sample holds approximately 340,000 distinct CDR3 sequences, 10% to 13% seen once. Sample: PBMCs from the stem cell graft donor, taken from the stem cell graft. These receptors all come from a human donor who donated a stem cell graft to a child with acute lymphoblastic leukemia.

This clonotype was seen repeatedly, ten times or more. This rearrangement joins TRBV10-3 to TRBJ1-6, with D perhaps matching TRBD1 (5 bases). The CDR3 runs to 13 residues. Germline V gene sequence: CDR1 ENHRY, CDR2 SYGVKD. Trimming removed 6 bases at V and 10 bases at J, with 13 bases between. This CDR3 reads CAISPGGGSPLHF. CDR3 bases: TGTGCCATCAGCCCTGGGGGAGGGTCACCCCTCCACTTT.

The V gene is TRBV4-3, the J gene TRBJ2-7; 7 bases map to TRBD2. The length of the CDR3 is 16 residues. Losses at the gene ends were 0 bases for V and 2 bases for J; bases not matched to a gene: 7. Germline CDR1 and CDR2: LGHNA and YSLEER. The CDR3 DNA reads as TGCGCCAGCAGCCAAGAAAGGCCTAGCGGCGCCTACGAGCAGTACTTC. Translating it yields CASSQERPSGAYEQYF.

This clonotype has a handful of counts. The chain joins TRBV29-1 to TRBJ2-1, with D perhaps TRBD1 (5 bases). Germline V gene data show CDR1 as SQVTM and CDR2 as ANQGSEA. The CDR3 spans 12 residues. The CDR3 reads CRGQGSYNEQFF. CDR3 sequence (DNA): TGCAGAGGACAAGGGTCCTACAATGAGCAGTTCTTC.

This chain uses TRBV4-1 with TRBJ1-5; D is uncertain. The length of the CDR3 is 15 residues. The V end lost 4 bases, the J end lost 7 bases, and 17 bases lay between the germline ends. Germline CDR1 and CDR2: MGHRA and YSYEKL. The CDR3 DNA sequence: TGCGCCAGCAGCCGCGACGGTGGGGTCGCACAGCCCCAGCATTTT. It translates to CASSRDGGVAQPQHF.

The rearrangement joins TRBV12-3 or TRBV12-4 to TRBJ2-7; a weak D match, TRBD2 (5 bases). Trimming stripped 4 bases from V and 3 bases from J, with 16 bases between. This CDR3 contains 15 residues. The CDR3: CASSYFEGVIYEQYF. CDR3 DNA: TGTGCCAGCAGTTATTTCGAGGGTGTCATCTACGAGCAGTACTTC.

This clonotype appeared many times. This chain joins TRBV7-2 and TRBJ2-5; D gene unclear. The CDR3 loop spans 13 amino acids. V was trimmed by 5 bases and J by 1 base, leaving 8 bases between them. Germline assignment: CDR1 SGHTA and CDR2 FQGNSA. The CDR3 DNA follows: TGTGCCAGCAGCCCTTGGGTCCAAGAGACCCAGTACTTC. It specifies CASSPWVQETQYF.

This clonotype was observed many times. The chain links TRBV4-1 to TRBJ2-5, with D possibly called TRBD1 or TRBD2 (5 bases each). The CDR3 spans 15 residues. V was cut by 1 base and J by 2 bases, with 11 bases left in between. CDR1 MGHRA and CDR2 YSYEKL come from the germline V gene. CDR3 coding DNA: TGCGCCAGCAGCCAAGTCCGGGACGGACAAGAGACCCAGTACTTC. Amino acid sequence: CASSQVRDGQETQYF.

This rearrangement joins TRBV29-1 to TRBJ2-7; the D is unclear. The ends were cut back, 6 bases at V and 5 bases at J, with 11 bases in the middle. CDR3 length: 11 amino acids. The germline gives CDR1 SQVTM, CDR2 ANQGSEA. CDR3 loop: CSVSWAHEQYF. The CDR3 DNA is TGCAGCGTATCTTGGGCCCACGAGCAGTACTTC.

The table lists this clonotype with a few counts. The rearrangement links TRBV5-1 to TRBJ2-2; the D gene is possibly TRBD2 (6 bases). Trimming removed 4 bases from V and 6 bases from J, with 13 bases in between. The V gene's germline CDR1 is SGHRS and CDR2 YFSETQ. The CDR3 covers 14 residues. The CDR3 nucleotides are TGCGCCAGCAGCGATACCGGGGGAGCCGGGGAGCTGTTTTTT. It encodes CASSDTGGAGELFF.